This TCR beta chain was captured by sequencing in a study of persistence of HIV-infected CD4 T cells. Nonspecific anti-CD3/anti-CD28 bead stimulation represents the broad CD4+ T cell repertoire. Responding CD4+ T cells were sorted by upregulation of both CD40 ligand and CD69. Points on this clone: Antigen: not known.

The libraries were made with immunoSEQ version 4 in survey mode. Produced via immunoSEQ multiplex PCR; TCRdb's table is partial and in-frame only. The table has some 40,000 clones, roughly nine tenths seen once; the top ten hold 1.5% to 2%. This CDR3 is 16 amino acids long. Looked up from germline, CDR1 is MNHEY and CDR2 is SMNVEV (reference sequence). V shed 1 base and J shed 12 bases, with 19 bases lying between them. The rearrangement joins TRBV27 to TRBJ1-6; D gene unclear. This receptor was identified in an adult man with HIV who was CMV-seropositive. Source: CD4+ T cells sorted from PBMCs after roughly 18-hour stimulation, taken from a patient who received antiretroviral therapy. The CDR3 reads CASSLFYGATVEPLHF. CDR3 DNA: TGTGCCAGCAGTTTATTTTATGGCGCAACTGTGGAACCCCTCCACTTT.